A selection of T cell receptor beta chains follows, all from one sample in a study of follicular helper T cells after annual influenza vaccination. The assay was immunoSEQ multiplex PCR, and TCRdb's table has in-frame clones only and misses some. The sample contains around 9,600 clones, around four fifths of which appear only once. Sample: CXCR5+ CD38- circulating T follicular helper cells from blood, taken on the day of influenza vaccination. The receptors derive from an adult who received the influenza vaccine. Both conserved end residues are part of each CDR3. The D gene is left open where the match is weak. Clone size, where shown, is once, few, many, or a class for clones that have expanded.

len	v_gene	d_gene	abundance	j_gene	CDR3aa	CDR3nt
18	TRBV7-8	TRBD1	NA	TRBJ1-5	CASSLKGGTGSFNQPQHF	TGTGCCAGCAGCTTGAAGGGAGGGACAGGGTCCTTCAATCAGCCCCAGCATTTT
16	TRBV27	TRBD2	NA	TRBJ2-1	CASSPSGRKAYNEQFF	TGTGCCAGCAGCCCTAGCGGCCGAAAGGCCTACAATGAGCAGTTCTTC
14	TRBV9	NA	NA	TRBJ2-1	CASSGGGSYNEQFF	TGTGCCAGCAGCGGGGGAGGCTCCTACAATGAGCAGTTCTTC
15	TRBV11-3	NA	NA	TRBJ2-1	CASSSGGGRDNEQFF	TGTGCCAGCAGCAGTGGGGGCGGGAGAGACAATGAGCAGTTCTTC
16	TRBV28	NA	NA	TRBJ1-1	CASSSTAILIDKDGFF	TGTGCCAGCAGTTCGACCGCCATACTCATCGACAAGGACGGCTTCTTT
12	TRBV7-2	NA	NA	TRBJ1-2	CASSARGSGYTF	TGTGCCAGCAGCGCCAGGGGTTCCGGCTACACCTTC
14	TRBV2	TRBD1	NA	TRBJ2-5	CASSENRGTETQYF	TGTGCCAGCAGTGAAAACAGGGGAACGGAGACCCAGTACTTC
14	TRBV15	NA	once	TRBJ2-1	CATSRDFASNEQFF	TGTGCCACCAGCAGAGATTTTGCGAGCAATGAGCAGTTCTTC
14	TRBV6-6	NA	NA	TRBJ2-1	CASSYSKGSNEQFF	TGTGCCAGCAGTTACTCAAAGGGGTCGAATGAGCAGTTCTTC
17	TRBV9	NA	NA	TRBJ2-1	CASSVGGGGISYNEQFF	TGTGCCAGCAGCGTAGGTGGTGGCGGGATCTCCTACAATGAGCAGTTCTTC
18	TRBV18	NA	NA	TRBJ1-5	CASSQTAAGGYSNQPQHF	TGTGCCAGCTCCCAAACAGCCGCCGGCGGGTATAGCAATCAGCCCCAGCATTTT
15	TRBV15	TRBD1	NA	TRBJ1-2	CATSRARTGGPGYTF	TGTGCCACCAGCAGGGCAAGAACAGGGGGGCCTGGCTACACCTTC
13	TRBV2	NA	NA	TRBJ1-3	CASSLDSGNTIYF	TGTGCCAGCAGCCTGGACTCTGGAAACACCATATATTTT
12	TRBV29-1	NA	NA	TRBJ2-3	CSVRRAADTQYF	TGCAGCGTCCGACGTGCAGCAGATACGCAGTATTTT
15	TRBV5-1	NA	once	TRBJ1-4	CASSPQGLDNEKLFF	TGCGCCAGCAGCCCCCAGGGTTTGGATAATGAAAAACTGTTTTTT
12	TRBV7-6	NA	NA	TRBJ2-3	CASSLASDTQYF	TGTGCCAGCAGCTTAGCATCTGATACGCAGTATTTT
17	TRBV7-3	TRBD2	once	TRBJ2-7	CASSFTSGRISINEQYF	TGTGCCAGCAGCTTCACTAGCGGGAGGATCTCGATCAACGAGCAGTACTTC
12	TRBV2	NA	NA	TRBJ1-5	CASSYSPSAQHF	TGTGCCAGCAGTTACTCCCCCTCAGCCCAGCATTTT
14	TRBV2	NA	NA	TRBJ2-7	CASSERRPPYEQYF	TGTGCCAGCAGTGAAAGACGACCCCCCTACGAGCAGTACTTC
15	TRBV27	NA	NA	TRBJ1-2	CASRDDRTRFYGYTF	TGTGCCAGCAGAGATGACAGGACAAGGTTCTATGGCTACACCTTC
13	TRBV10-3	TRBD2	NA	TRBJ2-1	CAVSSGPYNEQFF	TGTGCCGTCTCTAGCGGACCCTACAATGAGCAGTTCTTC
15	TRBV7-6	TRBD2	NA	TRBJ2-1	CASSLAGGPGNEQFF	TGTGCCAGCAGCTTAGCGGGAGGGCCGGGTAATGAGCAGTTCTTC
16	TRBV18	NA	NA	TRBJ1-3	CASSPERGSSGNTIYF	TGTGCCAGCTCACCAGAACGGGGGAGCTCTGGAAACACCATATATTTT
15	TRBV11-2	NA	NA	TRBJ1-5	CASSLDGGGGQPQHF	TGTGCCAGCAGCTTAGATGGCGGAGGAGGACAGCCCCAGCATTTT
13	TRBV4-2	NA	NA	TRBJ2-1	CASSQVLGNEQFF	TGTGCCAGCAGCCAAGTGTTAGGCAATGAGCAGTTCTTC
15	TRBV11-2	NA	NA	TRBJ2-1	CASSFGGTLSNEQFF	TGTGCCAGCAGCTTCGGCGGGACGCTCTCCAATGAGCAGTTCTTC